Sequencing of this T cell receptor beta chain was carried out in a study of T cells after posttransplantation cyclophosphamide. This table comes from immunoSEQ multiplex PCR, and its TCRdb copy is limited to in-frame clones, with some not included. The data hold approximately 3,300 clones, with around 95% observed a single time. This CDR3 is 14 amino acids long. V lost 7 bases, J lost 0 bases, and 10 bases lay in between. Germline assignment: CDR1 MNHEY and CDR2 SMNVEV (reference sequence). Cells defined as naive were viable CD3+CD4+ or CD3+CD8+ and CCR7+CD45RA+CD45RO-CD95-CD27+CD28+. Overall study findings and caveats: Donor CD8+ memory clones often dominated recipient blood repertoires at later times.

Comment on this clone: What it binds is unknown.

J is TRBJ2-4 and V is TRBV27; D is perhaps TRBD2 (6 bases). This TCR was sampled from a woman aged 45-65 years in good health and a related stem cell transplant donor. The sequenced material came from naive CD8+ T cells sorted from PBMCs. As DNA, the CDR3 is TGTGCCAGCACGGAAGCGGGAGCCAAAAACATTCAGTACTTC. Protein sequence: CASTEAGAKNIQYF.